Detailed here is one T cell receptor (beta chain). What it binds is not known. The V end lost 1 base, the J end lost 0 bases, and 6 bases lay between the germline ends. The germline CDR1 and CDR2 sequences are SGHRS and YFSETQ. The CDR3 has 14 amino acids. The record originates from a study of cytomegalovirus exposure and HLA in healthy donors. The study's findings and limits: Analysis performed later showed TCR beta chains linked to HLA being more clonally expanded than equally common others.

It was with 60 Vbeta and 13 Jbeta primers that the PCR ran. The assay was immunoSEQ multiplex PCR, and TCRdb's table has in-frame clones only and misses some. The sample comprises about 190,000 clones, 60% to 80% of which are singletons, and less than 4% rests with the top ten. Sequences were obtained from PBMCs. This sequence originates from a woman between 25 and 40 years old in good health and CMV-seropositive. The chain couples TRBV5-1 to TRBJ2-3; D ambiguous. The CDR3 DNA follows: TGCGCCAGCAGCTTGTCGTTTAGCACAGATACGCAGTATTTT. Its protein is CASSLSFSTDTQYF.